This T cell receptor beta chain derives from a study of blood T cell repertoires in COVID-19. Study-level information: Both acute and convalescent COVID-19 samples were obtained from the United States, Italy and Spain.

Cohort placement rested on clinical history that participants reported themselves. This table comes from immunoSEQ multiplex PCR, and its TCRdb copy is limited to in-frame clones, with some not included. This table holds 250,000 or so clones, approximately 85% found once. The CDR3 is made up of 15 amino acids. Germline CDR1 reads SGHRS; CDR2 reads YFSETQ. V gave up 0 bases and J gave up 6 bases, with 15 bases separating them. Sequenced: PBMCs or T cells enriched from blood (not recorded which). The TCR comes from a woman between 50 and 59 years old who had been exposed to COVID-19. The rearrangement links TRBV5-1 to TRBJ1-1; D gene unclear. The CDR3 nucleotides are TGCGCCAGCAGCTTGGGGCTCCTCTCTGCCCCTGAAGCTTTCTTT. Encoded protein: CASSLGLLSAPEAFF.